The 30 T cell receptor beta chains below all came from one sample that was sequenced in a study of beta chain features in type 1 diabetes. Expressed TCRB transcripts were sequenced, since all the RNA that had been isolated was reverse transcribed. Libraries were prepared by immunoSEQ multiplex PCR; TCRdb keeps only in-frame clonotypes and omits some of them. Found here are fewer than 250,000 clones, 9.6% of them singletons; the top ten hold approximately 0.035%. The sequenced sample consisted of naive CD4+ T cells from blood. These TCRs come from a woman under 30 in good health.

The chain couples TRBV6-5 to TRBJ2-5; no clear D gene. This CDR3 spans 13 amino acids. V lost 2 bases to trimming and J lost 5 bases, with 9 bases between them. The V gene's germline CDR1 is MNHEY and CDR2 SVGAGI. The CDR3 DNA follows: TGTGCCAGCAGTTACCCTCCCGGGGAGACCCAGTACTTC. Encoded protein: CASSYPPGETQYF.

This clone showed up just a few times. The CDR3 nucleotides are TGTGCCAGCTCACCCTTGGGGACAGACAACAATGAGCAGTTCTTC. This translates into CASSPLGTDNNEQFF. This chain uses TRBV18 with TRBJ2-1; 7 nucleotides line up with TRBD1. Losses at the gene ends were 3 bases for V and 5 bases for J; bases not matched to a gene: 7. Per germline, CDR1 KGHSH and CDR2 LQKENI. CDR3 size: 15 residues.

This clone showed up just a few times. The CDR3 DNA follows: TGTGCCAGCTCACGCTTGGACAAACGCTACAATGAGCAGTTCTTC. Its translation: CASSRLDKRYNEQFF. This rearrangement joins TRBV18 to TRBJ2-1; possible D gene TRBD1, 5 bases. This CDR3 comprises 15 residues. Germline lookup yields CDR1 KGHSH and CDR2 LQKENI. Between the trimmed V and J ends, which lost 4 bases and 3 bases, there was a span of 13 bases.

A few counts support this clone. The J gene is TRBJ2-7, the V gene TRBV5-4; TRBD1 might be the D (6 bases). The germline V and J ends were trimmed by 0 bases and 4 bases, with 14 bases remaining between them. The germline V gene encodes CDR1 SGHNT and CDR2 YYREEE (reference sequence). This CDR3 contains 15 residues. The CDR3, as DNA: TGTGCCAGCAGCTTGGGAGTGGACAGTAGGTACGAGCAGTACTTC. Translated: CASSLGVDSRYEQYF. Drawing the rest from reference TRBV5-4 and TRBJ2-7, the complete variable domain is ETGVTQSPTHLIKTRGQQVTLRCSSQSGHNTVSWYQQALGQGPQFIFQYYREEENGRGNFPPRFSGLQFPNYSSELNVNALELDDSALYLCASSLGVDSRYEQYFGPGTRLTVT.

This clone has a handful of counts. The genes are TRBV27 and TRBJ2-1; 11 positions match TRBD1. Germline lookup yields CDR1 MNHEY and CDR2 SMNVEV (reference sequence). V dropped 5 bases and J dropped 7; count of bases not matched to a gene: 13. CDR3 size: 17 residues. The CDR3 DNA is TGTGCCAGCAGTCGAAATTTTGTTGGGACAGGGGGAAATGAGCAGTTCTTC. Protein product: CASSRNFVGTGGNEQFF.

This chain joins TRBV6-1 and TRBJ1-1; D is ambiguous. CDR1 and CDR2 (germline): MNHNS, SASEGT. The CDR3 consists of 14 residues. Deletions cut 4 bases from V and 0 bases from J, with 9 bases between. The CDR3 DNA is TGTGCCAGCAGTGCCAGTCCCATGAACACTGAAGCTTTCTTT. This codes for CASSASPMNTEAFF.

CDR3 region: CASSLVGATPYNEQFF. DNA for the CDR3: TGTGCCAGCAGCTTAGTGGGGGCTACACCATACAATGAGCAGTTCTTC. V usage is TRBV7-6 and J usage is TRBJ2-1, with a possible D match to TRBD1 (6 bases). Germline loops: CDR1 SGHVS, CDR2 FNYEAQ. The CDR3 has 16 residues. Between the trimmed V and J ends, which lost 1 base and 4 bases, there was a span of 14 bases. The full variable domain, its missing parts supplied by reference TRBV7-6 and TRBJ2-1, is GAGVSQSPRYKVTKRGQDVALRCDPISGHVSLYWYRQALGQGPEFLTYFNYEAQQDKSGLPNDRFSAERPEGSISTLTIQRTEQRDSAMYRCASSLVGATPYNEQFFGPGTRLTVL.

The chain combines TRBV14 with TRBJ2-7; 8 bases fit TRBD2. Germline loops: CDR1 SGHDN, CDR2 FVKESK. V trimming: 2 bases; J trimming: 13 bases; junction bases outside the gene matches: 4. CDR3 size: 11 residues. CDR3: CASSQTSGLYF. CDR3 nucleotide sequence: TGTGCCAGCAGCCAAACTAGCGGCCTATACTTC. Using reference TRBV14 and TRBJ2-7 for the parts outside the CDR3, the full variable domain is EAGVTQFPSHSVIEKGQTVTLRCDPISGHDNLYWYRRVMGKEIKFLLHFVKESKQDESGMPNNRFLAERTGGTYSTLKVQPAELEDSGVYFCASSQTSGLYFGPGTRLTVT.

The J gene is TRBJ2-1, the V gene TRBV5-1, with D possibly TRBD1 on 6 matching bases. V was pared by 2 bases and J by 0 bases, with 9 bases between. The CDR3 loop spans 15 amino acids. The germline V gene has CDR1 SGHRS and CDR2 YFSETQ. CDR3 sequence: CASSFEGDSYNEQFF. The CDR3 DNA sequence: TGCGCCAGCAGCTTCGAGGGGGACTCCTACAATGAGCAGTTCTTC.

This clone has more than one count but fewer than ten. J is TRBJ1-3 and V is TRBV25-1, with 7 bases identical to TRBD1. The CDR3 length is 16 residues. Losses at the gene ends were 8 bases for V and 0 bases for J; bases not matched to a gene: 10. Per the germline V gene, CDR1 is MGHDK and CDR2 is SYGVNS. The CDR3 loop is CASGPDRDRSGNTIYF. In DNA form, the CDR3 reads TGTGCCAGCGGACCCGACAGGGACCGCTCTGGAAACACCATATATTTT.

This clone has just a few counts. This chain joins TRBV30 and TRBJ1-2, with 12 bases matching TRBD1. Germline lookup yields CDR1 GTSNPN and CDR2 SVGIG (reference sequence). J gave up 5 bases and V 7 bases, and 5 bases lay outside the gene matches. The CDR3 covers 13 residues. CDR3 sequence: CASGQGAGYGYTF. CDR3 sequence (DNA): TGTGCCTCGGGACAGGGGGCGGGTTATGGCTACACCTTC.

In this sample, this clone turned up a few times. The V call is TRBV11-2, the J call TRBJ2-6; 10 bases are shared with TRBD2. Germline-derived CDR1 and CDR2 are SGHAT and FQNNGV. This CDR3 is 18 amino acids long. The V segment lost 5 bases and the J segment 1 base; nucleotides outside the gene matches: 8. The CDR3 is CASSPRLAGESGANVLTF. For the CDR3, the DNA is TGTGCCAGCAGCCCTCGACTAGCGGGTGAATCTGGGGCCAACGTCCTGACTTTC.

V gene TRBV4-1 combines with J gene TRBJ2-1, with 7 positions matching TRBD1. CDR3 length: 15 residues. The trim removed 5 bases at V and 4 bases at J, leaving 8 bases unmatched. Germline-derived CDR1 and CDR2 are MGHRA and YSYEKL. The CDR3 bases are TGCGCCAGCAGCTATCCGGGACAGACTTACAATGAGCAGTTCTTC. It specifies CASSYPGQTYNEQFF.

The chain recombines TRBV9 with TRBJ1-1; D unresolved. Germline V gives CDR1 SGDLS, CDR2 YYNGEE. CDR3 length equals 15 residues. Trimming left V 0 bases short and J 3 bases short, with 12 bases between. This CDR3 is CASSVEFNTYTEAFF. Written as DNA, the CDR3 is TGTGCCAGCAGCGTAGAATTTAACACCTACACTGAAGCTTTCTTT.

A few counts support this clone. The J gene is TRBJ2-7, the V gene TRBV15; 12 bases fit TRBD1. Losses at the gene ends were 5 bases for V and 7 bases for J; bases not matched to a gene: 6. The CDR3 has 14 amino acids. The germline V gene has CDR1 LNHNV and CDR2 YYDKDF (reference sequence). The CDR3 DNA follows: TGTGCCACCAGCCAGGGGACAGGGGGCCTTGAGCAGTACTTC. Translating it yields CATSQGTGGLEQYF.

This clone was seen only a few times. The DNA of the CDR3 is TGTGCCAGTAGTATATCGTCTGTCTCCTACGAGCAGTACTTC. Its translation: CASSISSVSYEQYF. This chain joins TRBV19 and TRBJ2-7; no firm D call. V lost 2 bases to trimming and J lost 0 bases, with 8 bases between them. This CDR3 is 14 amino acids long. Germline CDR1 is LNHDA and CDR2 is SQIVND (reference sequence).

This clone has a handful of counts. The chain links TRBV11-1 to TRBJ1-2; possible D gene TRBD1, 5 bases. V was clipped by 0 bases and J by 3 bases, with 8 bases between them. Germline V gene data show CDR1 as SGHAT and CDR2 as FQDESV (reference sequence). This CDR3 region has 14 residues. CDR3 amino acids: CASSLAGVDYGYTF. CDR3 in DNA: TGTGCCAGCAGCTTAGCAGGGGTTGACTATGGCTACACCTTC.

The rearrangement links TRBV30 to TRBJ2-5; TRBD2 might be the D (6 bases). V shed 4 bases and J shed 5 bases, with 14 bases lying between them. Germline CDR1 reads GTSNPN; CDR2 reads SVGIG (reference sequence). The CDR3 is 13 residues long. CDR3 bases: TGTGCCTGGAATGGGGGGATCCGCGAGACCCAGTACTTC. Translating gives CAWNGGIRETQYF.

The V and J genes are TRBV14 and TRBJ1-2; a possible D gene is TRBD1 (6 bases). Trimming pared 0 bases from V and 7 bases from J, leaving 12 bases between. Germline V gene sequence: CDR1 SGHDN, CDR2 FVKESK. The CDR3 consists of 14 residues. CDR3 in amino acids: CASSQDLTGFGYTF. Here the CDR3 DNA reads TGTGCCAGCAGCCAAGATCTCACAGGGTTTGGCTACACCTTC.

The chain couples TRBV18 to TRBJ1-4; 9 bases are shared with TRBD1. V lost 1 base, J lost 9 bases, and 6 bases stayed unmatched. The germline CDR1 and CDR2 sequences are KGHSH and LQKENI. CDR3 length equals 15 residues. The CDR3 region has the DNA TGTGCCAGCTCACCACTATCGGGACAGGGCCAAAAACTGTTTTTT. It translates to CASSPLSGQGQKLFF. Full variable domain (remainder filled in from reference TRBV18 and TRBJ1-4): NAGVMQNPRHLVRRRGQEARLRCSPMKGHSHVYWYRQLPEEGLKFMVYLQKENIIDESGMPKERFSAEFPKEGPSILRIQQVVRGDSAAYFCASSPLSGQGQKLFFGSGTQLSVL.

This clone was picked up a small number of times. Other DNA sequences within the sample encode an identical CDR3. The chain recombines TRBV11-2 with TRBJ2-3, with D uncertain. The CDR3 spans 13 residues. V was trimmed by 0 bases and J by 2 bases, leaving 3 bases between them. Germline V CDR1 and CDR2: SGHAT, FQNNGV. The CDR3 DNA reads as TGTGCCAGCAGCTTAGATCTCACAGATACGCAGTATTTT. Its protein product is CASSLDLTDTQYF.

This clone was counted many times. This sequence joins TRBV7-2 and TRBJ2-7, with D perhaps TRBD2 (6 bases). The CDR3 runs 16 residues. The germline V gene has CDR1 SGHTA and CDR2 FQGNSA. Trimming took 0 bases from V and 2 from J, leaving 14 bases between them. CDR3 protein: CASSLASLAQPYEQYF. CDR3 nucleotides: TGTGCCAGCAGCTTAGCTTCCCTAGCGCAACCCTACGAGCAGTACTTC. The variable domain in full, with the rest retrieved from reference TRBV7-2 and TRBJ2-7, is GAGVSQSPSNKVTEKGKDVELRCDPISGHTALYWYRQSLGQGLEFLIYFQGNSAPDKSGLPSDRFSAERTGGSVSTLTIQRTQQEDSAVYLCASSLASLAQPYEQYFGPGTRLTVT.

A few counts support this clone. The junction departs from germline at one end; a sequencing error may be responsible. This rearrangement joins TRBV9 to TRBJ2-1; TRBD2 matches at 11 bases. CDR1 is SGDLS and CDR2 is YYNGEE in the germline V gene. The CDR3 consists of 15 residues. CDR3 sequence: CASSAPMGLAEPQVF. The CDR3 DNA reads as TGTGCCAGCAGCGCTCCGATGGGACTAGCGGAGCCCCAGGTCTTC.

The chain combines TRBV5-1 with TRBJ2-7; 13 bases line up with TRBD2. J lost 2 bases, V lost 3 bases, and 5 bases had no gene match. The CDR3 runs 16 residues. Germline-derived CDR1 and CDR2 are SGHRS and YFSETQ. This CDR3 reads CASSWGTSGATYEQYF. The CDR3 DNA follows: TGCGCCAGCAGCTGGGGGACTAGCGGGGCCACCTACGAGCAGTACTTC.

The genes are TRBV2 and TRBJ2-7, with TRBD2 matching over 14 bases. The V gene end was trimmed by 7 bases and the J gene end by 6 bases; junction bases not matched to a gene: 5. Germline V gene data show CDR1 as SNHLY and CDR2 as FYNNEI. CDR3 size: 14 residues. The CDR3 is CASKGTSGSFEQYF. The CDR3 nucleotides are TGTGCCAGCAAAGGGACTAGCGGGAGCTTCGAGCAGTACTTC.

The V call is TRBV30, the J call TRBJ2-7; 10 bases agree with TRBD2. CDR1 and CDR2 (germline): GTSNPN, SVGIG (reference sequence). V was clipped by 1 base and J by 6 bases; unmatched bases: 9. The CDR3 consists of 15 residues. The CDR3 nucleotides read TGTGCCTGGAGTGCAATAAGGGGACTAGCGTCCGAGCAGTACTTC. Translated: CAWSAIRGLASEQYF.

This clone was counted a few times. The DNA of the CDR3 is TGTGCCAGCCGACTAGGGCCACATACTTTGGGTACTGAAGCTTTCTTT. Amino acids: CASRLGPHTLGTEAFF. This chain connects TRBV27 to TRBJ1-1; D unresolved. This CDR3 has 16 amino acids. CDR1 MNHEY and CDR2 SMNVEV come from the germline V gene (reference sequence). V lost 8 bases and J 5 bases, leaving 24 bases between the germline ends.

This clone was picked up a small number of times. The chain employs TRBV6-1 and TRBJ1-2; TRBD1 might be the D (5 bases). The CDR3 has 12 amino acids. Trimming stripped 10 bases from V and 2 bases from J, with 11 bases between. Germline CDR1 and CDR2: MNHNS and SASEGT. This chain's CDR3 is CATRRGNYGYTF. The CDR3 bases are TGTGCCACCCGCCGGGGGAACTATGGCTACACCTTC.

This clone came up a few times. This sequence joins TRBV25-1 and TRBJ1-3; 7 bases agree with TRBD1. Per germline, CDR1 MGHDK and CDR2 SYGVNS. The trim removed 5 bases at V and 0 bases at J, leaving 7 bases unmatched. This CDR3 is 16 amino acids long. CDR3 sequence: CASSTATGSSGNTIYF. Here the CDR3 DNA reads TGTGCCAGCAGTACAGCGACAGGGAGCTCTGGAAACACCATATATTTT.

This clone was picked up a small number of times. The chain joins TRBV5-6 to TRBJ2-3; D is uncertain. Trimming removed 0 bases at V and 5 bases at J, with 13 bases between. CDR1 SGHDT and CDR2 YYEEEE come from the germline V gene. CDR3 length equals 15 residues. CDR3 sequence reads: CASSLVEEGQDTQYF. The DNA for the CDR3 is TGTGCCAGCAGCTTGGTTGAGGAAGGCCAAGATACGCAGTATTTT.